A selection of T cell receptor beta chains follows, all from one sample in a study of T cell responses to AZD1222 COVID-19 vaccine. The table came from immunoSEQ multiplex PCR; TCRdb's copy has only in-frame clones and leaves some out. This table holds about 140,000 clones, 75% to 95% found once. The sample in question was peripheral blood, obtained on day 0 of AZD1222 vaccination. The receptor set was obtained from an adult in good health. Each CDR3 is given with its conserved first and last residue. The order of the fields is D gene, clone size, V gene, J gene, CDR3 DNA, CDR3 protein. D genes are given only for firm matches. A clone size is listed for some rows: how often the clone was seen (once, few, many), or a class if it is expanded.

>-|-|TRBV5-6|TRBJ2-7
TGTGCCAGCAGCTTGAGCCAGGGCAGCGACGAGCAGTACTTC
CASSLSQGSDEQYF
>-|-|TRBV7-9|TRBJ2-1
TGTGCCAGCCCCGGAGATCCTCTAGCGCGGGCCAATGAGCAGTTCTTC
CASPGDPLARANEQFF
>TRBD1|once|TRBV6-6|TRBJ2-2
TGTGCCAGCAGTTACTCCGACAGGGGAAACACCGGGGAGCTGTTTTTT
CASSYSDRGNTGELFF
>TRBD1|-|TRBV7-2|TRBJ1-2
TGTGCCAGCCGGGACAGGGGTAACTATGGCTACACCTTC
CASRDRGNYGYTF
>-|-|TRBV6-1|TRBJ1-2
TGTGCCAGCAGTGAAGTTGCAGGCTCTTATGGCTGCACCTTC
CASSEVAGSYGCTF
>-|-|TRBV5-6|TRBJ2-5
TGTGCCAGCAGCTTGGCCCTCGGGTCAGTACAAGAGACCCAGTACTTC
CASSLALGSVQETQYF
>-|-|TRBV30|TRBJ1-1
TGTGCCTGGAGTACAATTGCTGAAGCTTTCTTT
CAWSTIAEAFF
>-|-|TRBV24-1|TRBJ1-3
TGTGCCACCAGTGACGCCTCCCGGGGCTCTGGAAACACCATATATTTT
CATSDASRGSGNTIYF
>TRBD1|-|TRBV18|TRBJ2-7
TGTGCCAGCCGACCTAGGGACAGATCCTACGAGCAGTACTTC
CASRPRDRSYEQYF
>-|-|TRBV2|TRBJ2-5
TGTGCCAGCAGAACGGAAGGGAGGGAGACCCAGTACTTC
CASRTEGRETQYF
>-|-|TRBV7-3|TRBJ2-7
TGTGCCAGCAGCTTAGGCGGGACGAGGTACGAGCAGTACTTC
CASSLGGTRYEQYF
>-|-|TRBV4-1|TRBJ1-4
TGCGCCAGCAGCGCCAGGGGATGGAGTGAAAAACTGTTTTTT
CASSARGWSEKLFF
>-|-|TRBV12-5|TRBJ1-3
TGTGCTAGTGGGCCGTCAGGGGCTGGAAACACCATATATTTT
CASGPSGAGNTIYF
>-|-|TRBV7-3|TRBJ2-6
TGTGCCAGCAGCTTAGTCGGGTCTGGGGCCAACGTCCTGACTTTC
CASSLVGSGANVLTF
>TRBD1|-|TRBV9|TRBJ2-2
TGTGCCAGCAGCGTAGCTCCCGGGACAGGGAACACCGGGGAGCTGTTTTTT
CASSVAPGTGNTGELFF
>TRBD1|-|TRBV6-5|TRBJ1-4
TGTGCCAGCAGTTCCCGGACAGGGATTCAAGAAAAACTGTTTTTT
CASSSRTGIQEKLFF
>TRBD2|-|TRBV14|TRBJ2-5
TGTGCCAGCAGCCAAGAAGGGCTAGCGGGGGGGCCCGCGAACCCGACCCAAGAGACCCAGTACTTC
CASSQEGLAGGPANPTQETQYF
>-|once|TRBV7-2|TRBJ2-7
TGTGCCAGCAGCTTAAGTTGGCGGACCTACGAGCAGTACTTC
CASSLSWRTYEQYF
>-|-|TRBV7-9|TRBJ2-1
TGTGCCAGCAGCTTAGGATCGGGCTACAATGAGCAGTTCTTC
CASSLGSGYNEQFF
>-|-|TRBV7-2|TRBJ2-1
TGTGCCAGCAGCTTAGGGGCGGGAAAGTTCTTC
CASSLGAGKFF
>TRBD1|-|TRBV5-1|TRBJ1-1
TGCGCCAGCAGACAGCCCTACAGGGGGCGAAATGAAGCTTTCTTT
CASRQPYRGRNEAFF
>-|medium-sized|TRBV6-4|TRBJ2-1
TGTGCCAGCAGTGATGCCAGCGGTTCCTACAATGAGCAGTTCTTC
CASSDASGSYNEQFF
>-|-|TRBV12-3/TRBV12-4|TRBJ2-1
TGTGCCAGCACCCTTTCCGGGGGGCCGCAGTTCTTC
CASTLSGGPQFF
>-|-|TRBV6-5|TRBJ1-5
TGTGCCAGCAGTTATGATGGGAATCAGCCCCAGCATTTT
CASSYDGNQPQHF
>-|few|TRBV15|TRBJ1-1
TGTGCCACCAGCGGACTGGGGTCCGGGACGGAAGCTTTCTTT
CATSGLGSGTEAFF
>TRBD2|-|TRBV2|TRBJ2-7
TGTGCCAGCAGTAGGTTTAGCGGGACATCCTACGAGCAGTACTTC
CASSRFSGTSYEQYF
>TRBD1|-|TRBV7-9|TRBJ1-4
TGTGCCAGCAGCTCGCTGACAGGGGGAAACGAAAAACTGTTTTTT
CASSSLTGGNEKLFF
>TRBD2|-|TRBV4-3|TRBJ2-3
TGCGCCAGCAGCCAAGGGGGTAGCGGGACTGATACGCAGTATTTT
CASSQGGSGTDTQYF
>TRBD1|-|TRBV18|TRBJ1-3
TGTGCCAGCTCACCAGAGGGGGCGCTTGGAAACACCATATATTTT
CASSPEGALGNTIYF
>TRBD2|few|TRBV4-2|TRBJ2-1
TGTGCCAGCAGCCAAGGGACTAGCGGGAGGGTACCTTCCTACAATGAGCAGTTCTTC
CASSQGTSGRVPSYNEQFF
>-|-|TRBV11-2|TRBJ2-7
TGTGCCAGCAGCTTTTCAGGGAGCTCCTACGAGCAGTACTTC
CASSFSGSSYEQYF
>-|-|TRBV6-6|TRBJ1-5
TGTGCCAGCAGACCCGCCGGCCGTGGAAATCAGCCCCAGCATTTT
CASRPAGRGNQPQHF
>-|-|TRBV7-9|TRBJ2-5
TGTGCCAGCAGCACCCGGGGGCGCGAGACCCAGTACTTC
CASSTRGRETQYF
>-|-|TRBV7-9|TRBJ1-5
TGTGCCAGCACACGGGAGGGTAATCAGCCCCAGCATTTT
CASTREGNQPQHF
>TRBD1|-|TRBV5-1|TRBJ1-1
TGCGCCAGCAGCTTGGAGGGACAGGGAATAACTTTCTTT
CASSLEGQGITFF
>-|once|TRBV3-1/TRBV3-2|TRBJ2-2
TGTGCCAGCAACCAAGGACCGAACACCGGGGAGCTGTTTTTT
CASNQGPNTGELFF
>TRBD2|-|TRBV4-2|TRBJ2-1
TGTGCCAGCAGCCAAGACGGGACTAGCGGGGTCTCCTACAATGAGCAGTTCTTC
CASSQDGTSGVSYNEQFF
>TRBD1|-|TRBV30|TRBJ2-7
TGTGCCTGGAAAGCAGGGGGCCGCTACGAGCAGTACTTC
CAWKAGGRYEQYF
>-|-|TRBV4-2|TRBJ1-5
TGTGCCAGCAGCCAAGATCGGGGTTTTAATCAGCCCCAGCATTTT
CASSQDRGFNQPQHF
>-|-|TRBV28|TRBJ2-1
TGTGCCAGCAGTCGGGACGAGTTTGAGCAGTTCTTC
CASSRDEFEQFF
>-|-|TRBV18|TRBJ2-4
TGTGCCAGCTCACAACTCGGACGCAGACTAGCCAAAAACATTCAGTACTTC
CASSQLGRRLAKNIQYF
>-|-|TRBV6-5|TRBJ2-2
TGTGCCAGCAGGAGGGTGGGAAACACCGGGGAGCTGTTTTTT
CASRRVGNTGELFF
>TRBD1|-|TRBV2|TRBJ1-1
TGTGCCAGCAGCGGGACAGGGGGCGAAGGAGCTTTCTTT
CASSGTGGEGAFF
>-|-|TRBV29-1|TRBJ1-2
TGCAGCGTTGAAAGTATGGCTACCCGCTACACCTTC
CSVESMATRYTF
>-|-|TRBV21-1|TRBJ1-6
TGTGCCAGCAGCAAAGAGGCTCCAGGGCGTCCGAATTCACCCCTCCACTTT
CASSKEAPGRPNSPLHF
>-|-|TRBV6-2/TRBV6-3|TRBJ1-4
TGTGCCAGCAGTTACTCGCCTCGAGTGGAACTGTTTTTT
CASSYSPRVELFF
>-|-|TRBV3-1/TRBV3-2|TRBJ2-7
TGTGCCAGCAGCCAGTCTTTTCGTAACGAGCAGTACTTC
CASSQSFRNEQYF
>-|-|TRBV7-2|TRBJ2-7
TGTGCCAGCAGCGCCTCTTCCTACGAGCAGTACTTC
CASSASSYEQYF
>-|-|TRBV11-2|TRBJ2-7
TGTGCCAGCAGCTTAGGGGAGCCGGGGGGCTCGGCCCTATACGAGCAGTACTTC
CASSLGEPGGSALYEQYF
>-|few|TRBV2|TRBJ2-7
TGTGCCAGCAGTGAGACCTACGAGCAGTACTTC
CASSETYEQYF
>-|-|TRBV6-5|TRBJ1-2
TGTGCCAGCAGCCCAAAAGGGGTAGCTAACTATGGCTACACCTTC
CASSPKGVANYGYTF